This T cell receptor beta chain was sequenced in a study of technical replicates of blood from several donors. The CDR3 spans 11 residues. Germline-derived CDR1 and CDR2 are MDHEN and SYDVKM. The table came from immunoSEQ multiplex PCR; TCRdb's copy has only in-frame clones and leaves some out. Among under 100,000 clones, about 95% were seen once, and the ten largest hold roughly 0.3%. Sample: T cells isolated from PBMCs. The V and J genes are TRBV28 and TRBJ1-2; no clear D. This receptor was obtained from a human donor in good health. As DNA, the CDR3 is TGTGCGGAGCTTTTTGGCTATGGCTACACCTTC. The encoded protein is CAELFGYGYTF.